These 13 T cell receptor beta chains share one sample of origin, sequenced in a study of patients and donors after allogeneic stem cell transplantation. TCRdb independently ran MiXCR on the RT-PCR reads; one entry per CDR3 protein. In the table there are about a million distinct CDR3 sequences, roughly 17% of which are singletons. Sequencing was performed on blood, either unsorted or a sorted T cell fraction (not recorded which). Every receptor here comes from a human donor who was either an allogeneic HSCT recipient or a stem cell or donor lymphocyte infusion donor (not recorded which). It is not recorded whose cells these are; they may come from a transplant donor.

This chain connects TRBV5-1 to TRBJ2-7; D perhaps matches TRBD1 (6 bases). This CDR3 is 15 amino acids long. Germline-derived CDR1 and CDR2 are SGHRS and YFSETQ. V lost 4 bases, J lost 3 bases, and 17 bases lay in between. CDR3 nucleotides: TGCGCCAGCAGCACGTATAGGACAGCGCGCTACGAGCAGTACTTC. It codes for CASSTYRTARYEQYF.

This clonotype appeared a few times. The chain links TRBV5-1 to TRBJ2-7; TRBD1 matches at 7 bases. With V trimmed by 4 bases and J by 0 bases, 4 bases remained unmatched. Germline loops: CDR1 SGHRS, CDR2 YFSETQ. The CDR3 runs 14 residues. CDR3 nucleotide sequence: TGCGCCAGCAGCCTAAACAGGGGCTCCTACGAGCAGTACTTC. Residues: CASSLNRGSYEQYF.

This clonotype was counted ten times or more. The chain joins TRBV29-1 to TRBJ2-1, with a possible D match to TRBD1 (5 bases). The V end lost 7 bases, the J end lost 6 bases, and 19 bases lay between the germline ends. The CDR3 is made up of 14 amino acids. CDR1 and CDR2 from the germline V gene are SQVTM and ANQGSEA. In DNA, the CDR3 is TGCAGCGCAGTTCTAGTGGGGCTAGTCAATGAGCAGTTCTTC. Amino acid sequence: CSAVLVGLVNEQFF.

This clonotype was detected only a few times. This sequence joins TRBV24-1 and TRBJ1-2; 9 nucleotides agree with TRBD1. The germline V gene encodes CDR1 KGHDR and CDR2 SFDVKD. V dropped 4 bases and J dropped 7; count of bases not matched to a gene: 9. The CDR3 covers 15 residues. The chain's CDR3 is CATSEPGTGIFGYTF. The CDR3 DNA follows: TGTGCCACCAGTGAGCCCGGGACAGGGATTTTTGGCTACACCTTC.

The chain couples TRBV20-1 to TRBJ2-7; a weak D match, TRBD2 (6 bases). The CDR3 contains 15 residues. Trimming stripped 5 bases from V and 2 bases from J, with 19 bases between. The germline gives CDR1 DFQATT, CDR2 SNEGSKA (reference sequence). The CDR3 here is CSAFQGVPGAYEQYF. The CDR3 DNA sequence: TGCAGTGCTTTCCAAGGGGTCCCGGGAGCCTACGAGCAGTACTTC.

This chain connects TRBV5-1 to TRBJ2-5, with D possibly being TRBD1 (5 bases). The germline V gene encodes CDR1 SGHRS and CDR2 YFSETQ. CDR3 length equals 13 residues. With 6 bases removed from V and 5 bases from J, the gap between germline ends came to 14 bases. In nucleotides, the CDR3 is TGCGCCAGCAAGGTCAGGGATTTGGAGACCCAGTACTTC. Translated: CASKVRDLETQYF.

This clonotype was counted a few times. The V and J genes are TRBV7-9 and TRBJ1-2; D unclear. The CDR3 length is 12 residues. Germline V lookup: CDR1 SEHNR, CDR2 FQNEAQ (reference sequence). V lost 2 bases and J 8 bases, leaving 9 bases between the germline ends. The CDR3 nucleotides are TGTGCCAGCAGCTTACGCCAAAGGGGCTACACCTTC. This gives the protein CASSLRQRGYTF.

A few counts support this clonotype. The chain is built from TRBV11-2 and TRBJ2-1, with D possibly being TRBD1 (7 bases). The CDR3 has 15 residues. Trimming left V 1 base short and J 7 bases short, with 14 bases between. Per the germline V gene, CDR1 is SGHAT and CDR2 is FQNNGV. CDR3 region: CASSLGRAGGNEQFF. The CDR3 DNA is TGTGCCAGCAGCTTAGGGAGGGCAGGGGGAAATGAGCAGTTCTTC. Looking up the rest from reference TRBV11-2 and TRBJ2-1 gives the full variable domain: EAGVAQSPRYKIIEKRQSVAFWCNPISGHATLYWYQQILGQGPKLLIQFQNNGVVDDSQLPKDRFSAERLKGVDSTLKIQPAKLEDSAVYLCASSLGRAGGNEQFFGPGTRLTVL.

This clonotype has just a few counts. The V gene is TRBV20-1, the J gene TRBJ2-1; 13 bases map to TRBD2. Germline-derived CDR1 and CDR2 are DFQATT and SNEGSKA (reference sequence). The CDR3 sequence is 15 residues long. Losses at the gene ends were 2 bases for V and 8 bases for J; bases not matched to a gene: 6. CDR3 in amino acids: CSARPLAGGAHEQFF. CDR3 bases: TGCAGTGCTAGACCACTAGCGGGAGGGGCCCATGAGCAGTTCTTC.

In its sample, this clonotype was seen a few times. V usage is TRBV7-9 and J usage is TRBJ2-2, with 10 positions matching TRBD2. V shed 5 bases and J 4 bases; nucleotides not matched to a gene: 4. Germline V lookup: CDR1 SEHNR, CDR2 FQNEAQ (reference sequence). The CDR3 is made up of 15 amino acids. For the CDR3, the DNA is TGTGCCAGCAGCGCACCTAGCGGGGGCACCGGGGAGCTGTTTTTT. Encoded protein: CASSAPSGGTGELFF.

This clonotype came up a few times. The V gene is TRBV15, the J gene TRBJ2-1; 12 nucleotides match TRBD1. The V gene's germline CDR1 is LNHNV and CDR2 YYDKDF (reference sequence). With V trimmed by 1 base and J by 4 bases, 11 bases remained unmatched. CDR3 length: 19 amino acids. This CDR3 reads CATSRGAAGGQGAYNEQFF. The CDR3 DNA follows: TGTGCCACCAGCAGAGGGGCTGCAGGGGGACAGGGGGCGTACAATGAGCAGTTCTTC.

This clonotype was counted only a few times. The CDR3 sequence is CASTKVGGGSSYNEQFF. CDR3 nucleotide sequence: TGCGCCAGCACCAAGGTGGGGGGCGGTAGCTCCTACAATGAGCAGTTCTTC. V usage is TRBV5-1 and J usage is TRBJ2-1; TRBD1 or TRBD2 may be the D gene (6 bases each). CDR1 and CDR2 (germline): SGHRS, YFSETQ. The CDR3 loop spans 17 amino acids. The V gene lost 6 bases and the J gene lost 0 bases, with 19 bases spanning the gap.

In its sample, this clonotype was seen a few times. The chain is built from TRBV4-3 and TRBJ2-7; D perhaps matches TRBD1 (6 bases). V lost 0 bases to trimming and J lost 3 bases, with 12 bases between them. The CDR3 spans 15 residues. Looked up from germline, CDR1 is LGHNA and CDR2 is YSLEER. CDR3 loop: CASSQDYQGNYEQYF. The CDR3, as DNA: TGCGCCAGCAGCCAAGATTACCAGGGGAACTACGAGCAGTACTTC.